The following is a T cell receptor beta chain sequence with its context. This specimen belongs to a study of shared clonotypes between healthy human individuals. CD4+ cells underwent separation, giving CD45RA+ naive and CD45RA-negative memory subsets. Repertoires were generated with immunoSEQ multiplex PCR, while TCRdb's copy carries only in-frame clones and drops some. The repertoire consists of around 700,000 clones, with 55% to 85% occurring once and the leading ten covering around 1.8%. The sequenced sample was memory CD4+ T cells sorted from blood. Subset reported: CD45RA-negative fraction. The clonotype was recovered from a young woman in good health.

The CDR3 bases are TGCAGTGCGGGCCGGGAAACCACCATATATTTT. Translated, it gives CSAGRETTIYF. The chain links TRBV20-1 to TRBJ1-3; no clear D. With 6 bases removed from V and 9 bases from J, the gap between germline ends came to 12 bases. CDR3 length: 11 amino acids. Per germline, CDR1 DFQATT and CDR2 SNEGSKA (reference sequence).